The 2 T cell receptor beta chains given below trace back to one sample, sequenced in a study of blood T cell repertoires in COVID-19. The table came from immunoSEQ multiplex PCR; TCRdb's copy has only in-frame clones and leaves some out. The sample lists about 50,000 clones; around 85% were seen once. Input material: peripheral blood. The receptor set was obtained from a woman aged 60-75 years with acute or convalescent COVID-19.

The rearrangement joins TRBV11-2 to TRBJ2-5, with D possibly matching TRBD1 (6 bases). The germline gives CDR1 SGHAT, CDR2 FQNNGV. The V and J ends lost 7 bases and 4 bases respectively, with 16 bases between them. CDR3 length: 14 amino acids. CDR3 residues: CASTENSGAETQYF. DNA for the CDR3: TGTGCCAGCACCGAGAACTCAGGGGCAGAGACCCAGTACTTC.

V is TRBV3-1 (or the pseudogene TRBV3-2) and J is TRBJ1-3, with D maybe TRBD1 (6 bases). This CDR3 is 17 amino acids long. V lost 3 bases to trimming and J lost 2 bases, with 17 bases between them. In germline, CDR1 is LGHDT, CDR2 YNNKEL (reference sequence). This CDR3 reads CASSHPGGGRTGNTIYF. Written as DNA, the CDR3 is TGTGCCAGCAGCCATCCGGGAGGGGGGCGGACTGGAAACACCATATATTTT.